A selection of T cell receptor beta chains follows, all from one sample in a study of cytomegalovirus exposure and HLA in healthy donors. The repertoire was sequenced with immunoSEQ multiplex PCR; TCRdb's copy has only in-frame clones and lacks some. The sample includes roughly 200,000 clones, under 85% of them seen just once. Sequencing input: PBMCs. The source of these receptors is a man between 50 and 59 years old in good health and CMV-seronegative. Both conserved end residues are part of each CDR3. The D gene is left open where the match is weak. Some rows mark clone size as missing; the rest say once, few, many or name a class of expanded clone.

V	size	J	D	DNA	CDR3
TRBV6-1	NA	TRBJ1-4	NA	TGTGCCAGCAGTGAAAGGCAGGGGAACGAAAAACTGTTTTTT	CASSERQGNEKLFF
TRBV27	few	TRBJ1-5	TRBD1	TGTGCCAGCAGACCTACTGCCAGGGGGCGCAATCAGCCCCAGCATTTT	CASRPTARGRNQPQHF
TRBV18	NA	TRBJ2-1	TRBD2	TGTGCCAGCTCACCACCGAAGACAGCGGGAGGGTACAATGAGCAGTTCTTC	CASSPPKTAGGYNEQFF
TRBV7-3	NA	TRBJ1-2	TRBD1	TGTGCCAGCAGCTTAGGGGACAGGGGGAAGGACTATGGCTACACCTTC	CASSLGDRGKDYGYTF
TRBV5-1	NA	TRBJ2-7	NA	TGCGCCAGCAGCTTGGGGCCAGGGGGGATCTACGAGCAGTACTTC	CASSLGPGGIYEQYF
TRBV6-5	NA	TRBJ2-7	NA	TGTGCCAGCAGACCGTTACAGGGATTCGAGCAGTACTTC	CASRPLQGFEQYF
TRBV21-1	NA	TRBJ2-3	NA	TGTGCCAGCAGCAAATGGCAGTCCAGGGGAGATACGCAGTATTTT	CASSKWQSRGDTQYF
TRBV5-5	NA	TRBJ2-5	TRBD2	TGTGCCAGCAGCACCACCGGGACTAGAAGTGGGGAGACCCAGTACTTC	CASSTTGTRSGETQYF
TRBV5-1	NA	TRBJ2-7	NA	TGCGCCAGCAGCTTGTTTGTCGGAGGACCCTCGGACGAGCAGTACTTC	CASSLFVGGPSDEQYF
TRBV10-3	NA	TRBJ1-1	NA	TGTGCCATCAGGGTCCAGGGGTTGAACACTGAAGCTTTCTTT	CAIRVQGLNTEAFF
TRBV27	NA	TRBJ1-5	NA	TGTGCCAGCAGTTCAACTACAGGGACTCAGCCCCAGCATTTT	CASSSTTGTQPQHF
TRBV7-2	NA	TRBJ2-1	TRBD2	TGTGCCAGCAGCAACATTCCCCCGGGAGGGCCGGGTAATGAGCAGTTCTTC	CASSNIPPGGPGNEQFF
TRBV7-6	NA	TRBJ2-7	TRBD2	TGTGCCAGCAGCCCCGGACTAGCGGGAGACAACTCCTACGAGCAGTACTTC	CASSPGLAGDNSYEQYF
TRBV28	NA	TRBJ2-7	NA	TGTGCCAGCAGTCTACCCTCGACTGGGTACGAGCAGTACTTC	CASSLPSTGYEQYF
TRBV19	NA	TRBJ1-5	NA	TGTGCCAGTAGTTACCAGGGAGGTTTACAGCCCCAGCATTTT	CASSYQGGLQPQHF
TRBV7-3	NA	TRBJ2-2	NA	TGTGCCAGCAGAAATACAGGGACCAAGAACACCGGGGAGCTGTTTTTT	CASRNTGTKNTGELFF
TRBV6-1	NA	TRBJ2-7	TRBD1	TGTGCCAGCAGCCGGGACAGGAGCTACGAGCAGTACTTC	CASSRDRSYEQYF
TRBV28	few	TRBJ2-2	NA	TGTGCCAGCAGTTTATACAGGGATAGCACCGGGGAGCTGTTTTTT	CASSLYRDSTGELFF
TRBV11-3	NA	TRBJ2-1	TRBD2	TGTGCCAGCAGCTTAGATGGGACTAGCGGGATGGGTGAGCAGTTCTTC	CASSLDGTSGMGEQFF
TRBV4-2	NA	TRBJ2-3	TRBD1	TGTGCCAGCAGCCAGGGGGGGGACAGGGGCACAGATACGCAGTATTTT	CASSQGGDRGTDTQYF
TRBV6-5	NA	TRBJ1-5	NA	TGTGCCAGCAGGGCGGGCAGTATAAATCAGCCCCAGCATTTT	CASRAGSINQPQHF
TRBV27	NA	TRBJ1-2	TRBD1	TGTGCCAGCAGTCGACAGGGGGTGGGCTATGGCTACACCTTC	CASSRQGVGYGYTF
TRBV11-2	NA	TRBJ1-3	NA	TGTGCCAGCGGCGGACAGTTTTCTGGAAACACCATATATTTT	CASGGQFSGNTIYF
TRBV4-1	few	TRBJ2-5	NA	TGCGCCAGCAGCCATCATGTAGAGACCCAGTACTTC	CASSHHVETQYF
TRBV5-8	NA	TRBJ2-2	TRBD2	TGTGCCGGCTTAAGCGGGAAGGTTACCGGGGAGCTGTTTTTT	CAGLSGKVTGELFF
TRBV9	NA	TRBJ2-1	TRBD2	TGTGCCAGCACCACCGGGACTAGCTACAATGAGCAGTTCTTC	CASTTGTSYNEQFF
TRBV7-2	NA	TRBJ1-1	NA	TGTGCCAGCAGCTTAGGACACACGAACACTGAAGCTTTCTTT	CASSLGHTNTEAFF
TRBV7-9	NA	TRBJ2-3	NA	TGTGCCAGCAGCCCTGTACTAGCTATGGGTACGCAGTATTTT	CASSPVLAMGTQYF
TRBV19	NA	TRBJ2-5	NA	TGTGCCAGTAGTCCCCTTCAAGGAGCGGTCAGCCAAGAGACCCAGTACTTC	CASSPLQGAVSQETQYF
TRBV7-9	NA	TRBJ2-7	NA	TGTGCCAGCAGCCCGAACAGCTACGAGCAGTACTTC	CASSPNSYEQYF
TRBV18	NA	TRBJ2-5	TRBD2	TGTGCCAGCTCTCGAGGACTAGCGGAACAAGAGACCCAGTACTTC	CASSRGLAEQETQYF
TRBV5-6	NA	TRBJ1-2	NA	TGTGCCAGCAGCTTCGGGACACCTGGGGGCTACACCTTC	CASSFGTPGGYTF
TRBV9	few	TRBJ2-5	NA	TGTGCCAGCAGCGTAGCCCCTAGCGCTTCGGTCCAAGAGACCCAGTACTTC	CASSVAPSASVQETQYF
TRBV28	NA	TRBJ1-2	TRBD1	TGTGCCAGCAGTTTCAGGGGGACGGATGGCTACACCTTC	CASSFRGTDGYTF
TRBV14	NA	TRBJ2-2	NA	TGTGCCAGCAGCCCCCGGGACTCTTTTGGCCGGTTCACCGGGGAGCTGTTTTTT	CASSPRDSFGRFTGELFF
TRBV19	NA	TRBJ1-2	TRBD1	TGTGCCAGTAGTATGCCGGGACAGGGGAACTATGGCTACACCTTC	CASSMPGQGNYGYTF
TRBV29-1	NA	TRBJ2-1	TRBD2	TGCAGCGTTATACTAGCGGGGGGTTACAATGAGCAGTTCTTC	CSVILAGGYNEQFF
TRBV7-3	NA	TRBJ2-2	NA	TGTGCCAGCAGCCCCGAGGGGGGGTGGACCGGGGAGCTGTTTTTT	CASSPEGGWTGELFF
TRBV11-2	NA	TRBJ2-7	NA	TGTGCCAGCAACCCGCGGGGGCCCCTCTCCTACGAGCAGTACTTC	CASNPRGPLSYEQYF
TRBV7-6	NA	TRBJ2-2	TRBD1	TGTGCCAGCAGCTACGACAGGGGCACCGGGGAGCTGTTTTTT	CASSYDRGTGELFF
TRBV5-1	few	TRBJ2-7	TRBD1	TGCGCCAGCAGCTTGGGGGTCCTAGGGACAGGGGCGAACGAGCAGTACTTC	CASSLGVLGTGANEQYF
TRBV28	NA	TRBJ1-2	TRBD1	TGTGCCAGCAGTTTACTAAGGACAGGGAACGCGGGTGGGGGGGGCTACACCTTC	CASSLLRTGNAGGGGYTF
TRBV2	NA	TRBJ1-3	NA	TGTGCCAGCACCGTCGATGTTGGGGCAGGAAACACCATATATTTT	CASTVDVGAGNTIYF
TRBV7-3	once	TRBJ2-5	TRBD2	TGTGCCAGCAGCTTGGACGGGGGGAAGGGAGAGACCCAGTACTTC	CASSLDGGKGETQYF
TRBV6-4	few	TRBJ2-1	NA	TGTGCCAGCAGCGTCCGTAGCGGAGGTGGTCACAATGAGCAGTTCTTC	CASSVRSGGGHNEQFF
TRBV6-6	NA	TRBJ1-4	TRBD1	TGTGCCAGCAGAATGGGACAGGGAGAAGAAAAACTGTTTTTT	CASRMGQGEEKLFF